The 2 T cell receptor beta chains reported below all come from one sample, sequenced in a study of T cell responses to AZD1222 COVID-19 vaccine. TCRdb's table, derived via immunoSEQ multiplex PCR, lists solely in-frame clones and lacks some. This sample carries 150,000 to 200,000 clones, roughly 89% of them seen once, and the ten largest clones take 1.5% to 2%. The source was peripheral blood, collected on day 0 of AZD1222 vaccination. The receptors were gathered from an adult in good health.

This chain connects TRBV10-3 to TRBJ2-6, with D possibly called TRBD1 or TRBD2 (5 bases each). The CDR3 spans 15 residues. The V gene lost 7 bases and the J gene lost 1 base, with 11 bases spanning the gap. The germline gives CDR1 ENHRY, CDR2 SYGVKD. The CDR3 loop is CAIMGDLSGANVLTF. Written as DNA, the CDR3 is TGTGCCATCATGGGGGACCTGTCTGGGGCCAACGTCCTGACTTTC.

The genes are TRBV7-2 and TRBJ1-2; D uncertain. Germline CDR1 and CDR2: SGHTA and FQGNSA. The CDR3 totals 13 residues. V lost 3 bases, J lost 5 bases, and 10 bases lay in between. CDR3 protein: CASSFRDKYGYTF. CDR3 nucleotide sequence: TGTGCCAGCAGCTTTCGAGACAAATATGGCTACACCTTC.